This T cell receptor beta chain was identified in a study of CD8 T cells in ankylosing spondylitis. There are many counts of this clonotype. MiXCR was run by TCRdb on the 5' RACE reads, yielding one entry per CDR3 protein. The sample lists roughly 130,000 distinct CDR3 sequences, about 6.4% occurring once. There are 14 residues in the CDR3. CDR1 is DFQATT, CDR2 SNEGSKA, per germline (reference sequence). Germline trimming cut 6 bases from V and 5 bases from J; bases unmatched to any gene: 7. Sequenced sample: blood, either unsorted or a sorted T cell fraction (not recorded which). This chain uses TRBV20-1 with TRBJ2-1; 10 positions match TRBD2. This clonotype originated in a male donor with ankylosing spondylitis or in good health (not recorded which). CDR3 coding DNA: TGCAGTGCCCCCCCCAGCGGGGGGGACAATGAGCAGTTCTTC. As protein: CSAPPSGGDNEQFF.